Below, 29 T cell receptor beta chains from the same sample are listed, as sequenced in a study of neurological immune-mediated disorders. As to time point: longitudinal time-point 1 (baseline). TCRdb independently ran MiXCR on the 5' RACE reads; one entry per CDR3 protein. The repertoire has roughly 75,000 distinct CDR3 sequences, roughly 15% of them found once; the top ten carry around 4.6%. Sequencing was carried out using PBMCs. These receptors came from a female donor with HTLV-1-associated myelopathy (HAM/TSP).

V gene TRBV15 combines with J gene TRBJ2-3, with D perhaps matching TRBD2 (5 bases). The CDR3 totals 15 residues. CDR1 LNHNV and CDR2 YYDKDF come from the germline V gene (reference sequence). Trimming stripped 5 bases from V and 5 bases from J, with 17 bases between. CDR3 protein: CATSRIAWGIDTQYF. The CDR3 DNA follows: TGTGCCACCAGCCGCATAGCGTGGGGTATAGATACGCAGTATTTT. The full variable domain, completed using reference TRBV15 and TRBJ2-3, is DAMVIQNPRYQVTQFGKPVTLSCSQTLNHNVMYWYQQKSSQAPKLLFHYYDKDFNNEADTPDNFQSRRPNTSFCFLDIRSPGLGDTAMYLCATSRIAWGIDTQYFGPGTRLTVL.

This clonotype showed up many times. The chain carries TRBV9 and TRBJ2-2; 8 positions match TRBD1. The trim removed 9 bases at V and 4 bases at J, leaving 8 bases unmatched. This CDR3 comprises 14 residues. CDR1 and CDR2 from the germline V gene are SGDLS and YYNGEE. As DNA, the CDR3 is TGTGCCACTCGGGCAGGGGGCGGCACCGGGGAGCTGTTTTTT. Amino acid sequence: CATRAGGGTGELFF.

This clonotype was counted at least ten times. J is TRBJ2-1 and V is TRBV5-6; 7 nucleotides line up with TRBD1. V lost 0 bases, J lost 7 bases, and 7 bases stayed unmatched. CDR3 length: 15 residues. Germline CDR1 and CDR2: SGHDT and YYEEEE. The CDR3 sequence: CASSLGQGPRNEQFF. The CDR3 DNA follows: TGTGCCAGCAGCTTGGGACAGGGTCCAAGGAATGAGCAGTTCTTC. Full variable domain (outside the CDR3, taken from reference TRBV5-6 and TRBJ2-1): DAGVTQSPTHLIKTRGQQVTLRCSPKSGHDTVSWYQQALGQGPQFIFQYYEEEERQRGNFPDRFSGHQFPNYSSELNVNALLLGDSALYLCASSLGQGPRNEQFFGPGTRLTVL.

This clonotype was detected a few times. This may come from a read error, since a much larger clone is one base off. The V call is TRBV7-3, the J call TRBJ2-2; tentative D call: TRBD2 (5 bases). The CDR3 is made up of 13 amino acids. From germline, CDR1 is SGHTA and CDR2 FQGTGA. The CDR3 reads CVSSSRGTGELFF. The CDR3 bases are TGTGTCAGCAGCTCTCGGGGCACCGGGGAGCTGTTTTTT. Looking up the rest from reference TRBV7-3 and TRBJ2-2 gives the full variable domain: GAGVSQTPSNKVTEKGKYVELRCDPISGHTALYWYRQSLGQGPEFLIYFQGTGAADDSGLPNDRFFAVRPEGSVSTLKIQRTERGDSAVYLCVSSSRGTGELFFGEGSRLTVL.

As for this clonotype: A read error may explain this, as a much larger clone is one base away. The V gene is TRBV6-5, the J gene TRBJ1-1; no definite D call. The CDR3 extends over 14 amino acids. Per the germline V gene, CDR1 is MNHEY and CDR2 is SVGAGI. V dropped 8 bases and J dropped 0 bases, with 13 bases sitting between them. Written as DNA, the CDR3 is TGTGCCAGCCGGGTGGGTAGGATGAACACTGAAGCTTTCTTT. Amino acids: CASRVGRMNTEAFF.

About this clonotype itself: A read error may produce the germline difference seen at one junction end. This rearrangement joins TRBV5-1 to TRBJ2-2; 7 bases align to TRBD1. Germline V gene sequence: CDR1 SGHRS, CDR2 YFSETQ. This CDR3 comprises 15 residues. The CDR3: CASSLLDRATRELFF. CDR3 in DNA: TGCGCCAGCAGCTTGCTCGACAGGGCAACCAGGGAGCTATTTTTT.

The sample holds a few counts of this clonotype. The V call is TRBV5-1, the J call TRBJ2-3; D gene unclear. The V end was cut by 5 bases, the J end by 0 bases, with 7 bases between. Germline V gene sequence: CDR1 SGHRS, CDR2 YFSETQ. CDR3 length: 13 residues. For the CDR3, the DNA is TGCGCCAGCAGTGGGGTGAGCACAGATACGCAGTATTTT. It specifies CASSGVSTDTQYF.

There are many counts of this clonotype. The V and J genes are TRBV2 and TRBJ1-1; perhaps TRBD1 as D (5 bases). Trimming cost V 8 bases and J 1 base, with 8 bases left between them. The CDR3 totals 12 residues. The germline V gene has CDR1 SNHLY and CDR2 FYNNEI. CDR3 DNA: TGTGCCAGCGGGGACGGGAACACTGAAGCTTTCTTT. Translating it yields CASGDGNTEAFF.

This clonotype was seen ten or more times. The gene calls are TRBV4-1 and TRBJ2-6; D is ambiguous. There are 19 residues in the CDR3. The germline V and J ends were trimmed by 2 bases and 0 bases, with 17 bases remaining between them. Per the germline V gene, CDR1 is MGHRA and CDR2 is YSYEKL. This CDR3 reads CASSQSTFRTRSGANVLTF. DNA for the CDR3: TGCGCCAGCAGCCAATCTACCTTTAGGACGCGCTCTGGGGCCAACGTCCTGACTTTC.

In its sample, this clonotype was seen many times. The chain couples TRBV2 to TRBJ1-1, with 8 bases aligning to TRBD1. The CDR3 loop spans 14 amino acids. Germline V gene data show CDR1 as SNHLY and CDR2 as FYNNEI. Germline trimming cut 6 bases from V and 0 bases from J; bases unmatched to any gene: 3. The CDR3 DNA reads as TGTGCCAGCAGGGGGGACAGGTTGAACACTGAAGCTTTCTTT. It encodes CASRGDRLNTEAFF.

This clonotype was found many times. This chain connects TRBV5-1 to TRBJ2-7; TRBD1 aligns across 9 bases. CDR1 and CDR2 from the germline V gene are SGHRS and YFSETQ. CDR3 length: 14 residues. J was trimmed by 2 bases and V by 5 bases; bases with no gene match: 5. The CDR3 spells CASRGQGATYEQYF. The CDR3 nucleotides are TGCGCCAGCAGGGGACAGGGAGCCACCTACGAGCAGTACTTC. The variable domain in full, completed from reference TRBV5-1 and TRBJ2-7, reads KAGVTQTPRYLIKTRGQQVTLSCSPISGHRSVSWYQQTPGQGLQFLFEYFSETQRNKGNFPGRFSGRQFSNSRSEMNVSTLELGDSALYLCASRGQGATYEQYFGPGTRLTVT.

The gene calls are TRBV6-6 and TRBJ1-2; D may be TRBD1 (6 bases). From germline, CDR1 is MNHNY and CDR2 SVGAGI (reference sequence). The V gene lost 5 bases and the J gene lost 6 bases, with 19 bases spanning the gap. The CDR3 is 15 residues long. This CDR3 reads CASSPLGGGTNGYTF. CDR3 DNA: TGTGCCAGCAGTCCCCTAGGGGGGGGAACTAATGGCTACACCTTC.

In its sample, this clonotype was seen many times. DNA of the CDR3: TGTGCCAGCAGCCCCCTATACCCAGACTACGAGCAGTACTTC. This translates into CASSPLYPDYEQYF. V usage is TRBV6-2 or TRBV6-3 and J usage is TRBJ2-7; D is unclear. Germline assignment: CDR1 MNHEY and CDR2 SVGEGT. The CDR3 loop spans 14 amino acids. V was trimmed by 6 bases and J by 3 bases, leaving 15 bases between them.

The table lists this clonotype with many counts. V usage is TRBV20-1 and J usage is TRBJ2-5; 10 nucleotides align to TRBD1. CDR1 and CDR2 from the germline V gene are DFQATT and SNEGSKA (reference sequence). This CDR3 is 14 amino acids long. V lost 4 bases and J lost 5; bases outside the gene matches: 7. CDR3 sequence: CSANPGTGEETQYF. The DNA of the CDR3 is TGCAGTGCTAATCCCGGGACAGGGGAGGAGACCCAGTACTTC.

There are many counts of this clonotype. J is TRBJ2-5 and V is TRBV5-1, with no clear D. The CDR3 runs 13 residues. V was cut by 2 bases and J by 2 bases, with 7 bases left in between. Per the germline V gene, CDR1 is SGHRS and CDR2 is YFSETQ. The CDR3, as DNA: TGCGCCAGCAGCTTCGGGCAGCAAGAGACCCAGTACTTC. Its translation is CASSFGQQETQYF.

The sample holds many counts of this clonotype. The chain joins TRBV9 to TRBJ1-4; D possibly corresponds to TRBD1 (5 bases). Germline V gives CDR1 SGDLS, CDR2 YYNGEE. Trimming cost V 0 bases and J 7 bases, with 10 bases left between them. CDR3 length equals 14 residues. The CDR3 loop is CASSVGVQGEKLFF. The CDR3 nucleotides are TGTGCCAGCAGCGTAGGCGTTCAGGGTGAAAAACTGTTTTTT.

V usage is TRBV7-8 and J usage is TRBJ2-5; 8 bases fit TRBD1. CDR1 and CDR2 from the germline V gene are SGHVS and FQNEAQ. This CDR3 is 18 amino acids long. The V gene end was trimmed by 5 bases and the J gene end by 1 base; junction bases not matched to a gene: 15. The DNA for the CDR3 is TGTGCCAGCAGCAGGCCGGCCAGGGGGCAATGGCTCCAAGAGACCCAGTACTTC. Protein: CASSRPARGQWLQETQYF. The whole variable domain, filled in from reference TRBV7-8 and TRBJ2-5, reads GAGVSQSPRYKVAKRGQDVALRCDPISGHVSLFWYQQALGQGPEFLTYFQNEAQLDKSGLPSDRFFAERPEGSVSTLKIQRTQQEDSAVYLCASSRPARGQWLQETQYFGPGTRLLVL.

This clonotype was seen repeatedly, ten times or more. J is TRBJ2-1 and V is TRBV27; 14 bases are a match to TRBD2. The length of the CDR3 is 17 residues. J was trimmed by 7 bases and V by 6 bases; bases with no gene match: 11. From germline, CDR1 is MNHEY and CDR2 SMNVEV (reference sequence). CDR3 residues: CASRRTSGGFGLNEQFF. The DNA for the CDR3 is TGTGCCAGCAGACGGACTAGCGGGGGGTTCGGGTTGAATGAGCAGTTCTTC.

This clonotype came up many times. V gene TRBV7-9 combines with J gene TRBJ1-1; 9 nucleotides line up with TRBD1. Germline values: CDR1 SEHNR, CDR2 FQNEAQ (reference sequence). Germline trimming cut 5 bases from V and 6 bases from J; bases unmatched to any gene: 13. This CDR3 has 16 amino acids. This CDR3 reads CASSLGQGTLTAEAFF. The CDR3 coding sequence is TGTGCCAGCAGCCTGGGACAGGGAACCTTAACCGCTGAAGCTTTCTTT.

Only a few counts were recorded for this clonotype. The V and J genes are TRBV2 and TRBJ2-7; D may correspond to TRBD1 or TRBD2 (7 bases each). Germline V gene sequence: CDR1 SNHLY, CDR2 FYNNEI. The CDR3 is 16 residues long. Trimming removed 2 bases at V and 2 bases at J, with 16 bases between. The CDR3 spells CASSENWGGQTYEQYF. DNA for the CDR3: TGTGCCAGCAGTGAAAATTGGGGGGGACAGACCTACGAGCAGTACTTC. Using reference TRBV2 and TRBJ2-7 for the parts outside the CDR3, the full variable domain is EPEVTQTPSHQVTQMGQEVILRCVPISNHLYFYWYRQILGQKVEFLVSFYNNEISEKSEIFDDQFSVERPDGSNFTLKIRSTKLEDSAMYFCASSENWGGQTYEQYFGPGTRLTVT.

The chain couples TRBV7-8 to TRBJ2-3; D possibly corresponds to TRBD1 (5 bases). CDR3 size: 15 residues. V dropped 9 bases and J dropped 3 bases, with 19 bases sitting between them. Germline loops: CDR1 SGHVS, CDR2 FQNEAQ. CDR3 DNA: TGTGCCAGTAGACCATCGACAGCTAGAACAGATACGCAGTATTTT. Protein: CASRPSTARTDTQYF.

Points on this clonotype: A single base separates this from a much larger clone, so it may be a read error. This chain connects TRBV6-1 to TRBJ1-1; D uncertain. CDR3 length: 13 amino acids. The ends were cut back, 7 bases at V and 1 base at J, with 10 bases in the middle. Germline V CDR1 and CDR2: MNHNS, SASEGT. The CDR3 sequence is CASNFRENTEAFF. The CDR3 DNA is TGTGCCAGCAATTTTAGAGAGAACACTGAAGCTTTCTTT.

This clonotype was counted many times. The rearrangement links TRBV6-6 to TRBJ2-1; D uncertain. Trimming shortened V by 2 bases and J by 0 bases, and 5 bases separated the two germline ends. CDR3 length equals 14 residues. Germline values: CDR1 MNHNY, CDR2 SVGAGI (reference sequence). The CDR3 here is CASSYGSSYNEQFF. The CDR3 DNA sequence: TGTGCCAGCAGTTACGGCAGCTCCTACAATGAGCAGTTCTTC.

Comments on this clonotype: The junction shows a germline mismatch at one end, possibly a read error. The rearrangement joins TRBV15 to TRBJ2-5; weak D call: TRBD2 (7 bases). Looked up from germline, CDR1 is LNHNV and CDR2 is YYDKDF (reference sequence). The CDR3 is 14 amino acids. In nucleotides, the CDR3 is TGTGCTACCAGCGGCGGGGGCCGGTGGGGGACCCAGTACTTC. Its protein product is CATSGGGRWGTQYF.

This sequence joins TRBV29-1 and TRBJ2-1; 8 bases map to TRBD2. V trimming: 5 bases; J trimming: 1 base; junction bases outside the gene matches: 1. CDR1 SQVTM and CDR2 ANQGSEA come from the germline V gene. The CDR3 is 13 residues long. CDR3 residues: CSVKRGSYNEQFF. The CDR3 DNA reads as TGCAGCGTTAAGCGGGGGTCCTACAATGAGCAGTTCTTC.

This clonotype was seen a handful of times. DNA for the CDR3: TGTGCCAGCAGCTTAGAAGCTAGCGGGGGGTTAAACCACAATGAGCAGTTCTTC. This gives the protein CASSLEASGGLNHNEQFF. The chain uses TRBV7-8 and TRBJ2-1, with 11 bases identical to TRBD2. Losses at the gene ends were 1 base for V and 5 bases for J; bases not matched to a gene: 10. This CDR3 has 18 amino acids. Per germline, CDR1 SGHVS and CDR2 FQNEAQ.

This chain links TRBV5-5 with TRBJ2-5; 10 bases line up with TRBD1. V lost 4 bases and J lost 5; bases outside the gene matches: 11. Germline V gene sequence: CDR1 SGHKS, CDR2 YYEKEE (reference sequence). The CDR3 has 16 amino acids. CDR3 coding DNA: TGTGCCAGCAGCGCTGGACAGGGGGGTGCAGGGGAGACCCAGTACTTC. Encoded protein: CASSAGQGGAGETQYF.

This clonotype was counted many times. The chain couples TRBV10-3 to TRBJ2-3; 8 bases agree with TRBD1. CDR3 length: 13 amino acids. Germline values: CDR1 ENHRY, CDR2 SYGVKD. The J segment lost 3 bases and the V segment lost 4 bases, leaving 0 bases of the junction unmatched. CDR3 sequence (DNA): TGTGCCATCAGTGGGACAGGGACAGATACGCAGTATTTT. Translated: CAISGTGTDTQYF.

The V call is TRBV6-1, the J call TRBJ2-7; 12 bases align to TRBD2. Trimming took 6 bases from V and 2 from J; bases not matched to a gene: 5. Germline CDR1 MNHNS, CDR2 SASEGT. The CDR3 spans 15 residues. The CDR3 region is CASRATSGGTYEQYF. DNA for the CDR3: TGTGCCAGCAGAGCCACTAGCGGGGGGACCTACGAGCAGTACTTC.